This T cell receptor beta chain was profiled in a study of T cells after yellow fever vaccination. This CDR3 is 15 amino acids long. V lost 0 bases and J 3 bases, leaving 12 bases between the germline ends. Germline-derived CDR1 and CDR2 are SGHAT and FQNNGV. A single record per CDR3 protein comes from TCRdb applying MiXCR to the 5' RACE reads. The repertoire consists of just under 600,000 distinct CDR3 sequences, with around an eighth occurring once and the leading ten covering more than 13%. Sequencing was performed on PBMCs, taken on the day of the yellow fever booster vaccination. V usage is TRBV11-2 and J usage is TRBJ2-7; no clear D gene. This clonotype originated in a man aged 25-45 years who received the YFV17D yellow fever vaccine. The CDR3 DNA follows: TGTGCCAGCAGCTTAGAGGCAATGACGGTCTACGAGCAGTACTTC. This encodes CASSLEAMTVYEQYF.